This TCR beta chain was recorded in a study of Ad26.COV2.S vaccination and SARS-CoV-2 variants. Overall study context: Ad26.COV2.S was injected intramuscularly once or twice, 56 days apart. Points from the study as a whole: Individuals receiving vaccine had higher spike-specific TCR breadth than placebo recipients did. The TCR-based breadth and depth measures might underestimate overall T cell responses.

This CDR3 spans 15 amino acids. Per the germline V gene, CDR1 is LNHDA and CDR2 is SQIVND (reference sequence). V was trimmed by 4 bases and J by 5 bases, leaving 17 bases between them. Treatment denoted: some 20 received Ad26.COV2.S at low or high dose, single or two shots; about 5 received placebo; per-sample allocation not given. Collection of the samples took place on day 63 after the first injection of vaccine or placebo. The individual, an adult aged 18-55 years, was a donor in Boston. Method: immunoSEQ multiplex PCR; TCRdb's copy keeps in-frame clones and lacks some. The sample includes about 480,000 clones, roughly 85% seen only once; the top ten take over 10%. Regarding this clone: No antigen is known for it.

This clonotype was sampled from a person aged 18-65 years who received the Ad26.COV2.S COVID-19 vaccine or a placebo. The V and J genes are TRBV19 and TRBJ2-5; possibly TRBD2 for D (5 bases). The sequences come from peripheral blood, collected in a trial of Ad26.COV2.S vaccine versus placebo. This chain's CDR3 is CASSRASRFAETQYF. The DNA of the CDR3 is TGTGCCAGTAGTAGGGCTAGCCGGTTTGCGGAGACCCAGTACTTC.